These 24 T cell receptor beta chains originate from one sample sequenced in a study of shared clonotypes between healthy human individuals (dated by TCRdb to about 2020). Receptor amplification or capture employed the immunoSEQ multiplex PCR assay. In TCRdb, the immuneACCESS table is reduced to in-frame sequences with V and J assigned. These tables do not hold every clone; where another copy was compared, an unresolved V gene accounts for under half, and the others remain unexplained. Present in this sample are around 700,000 clones, 72% of which were seen just once. 1.8% of the sample lies in the top ten. Sequenced input: memory CD4+ T cells sorted from blood. The label giving this sample's cell subset or site can be read as: CD45RA-negative fraction. These receptors were obtained from a woman aged 25 to 45 in good health.

Many counts were recorded for this clone. The gene calls are TRBV7-9 and TRBJ2-7; D tentatively fits TRBD1 or TRBD2 (6 bases each). The CDR3 covers 13 residues. V dropped 1 base and J dropped 5 bases, with 9 bases sitting between them. The germline V gene encodes CDR1 SEHNR and CDR2 FQNEAQ (reference sequence). CDR3 region: CASSLEGGDEQYF. The CDR3 DNA sequence: TGTGCCAGCAGCTTAGAGGGGGGAGACGAGCAGTACTTC.

The sample holds many counts of this clone. This sequence joins TRBV5-1 and TRBJ2-2; 9 bases match TRBD2. Trimming at V came to 0 bases and at J to 4 bases, leaving 7 bases not matched to a gene. The germline V gene has CDR1 SGHRS and CDR2 YFSETQ. CDR3 length: 17 amino acids. CDR3 sequence (DNA): TGCGCCAGCAGCTTGGGGGTAGCGGGAGCCGGCACCGGGGAGCTGTTTTTT. This translates into CASSLGVAGAGTGELFF.

For the CDR3, the DNA is TGTGCCAGCAGTCCTAGCGGGACCCGTTTGAATACGCAGTATTTT. Amino acid sequence: CASSPSGTRLNTQYF. The chain combines TRBV7-6 with TRBJ2-3; 9 positions agree with TRBD2. Germline V gene sequence: CDR1 SGHVS, CDR2 FNYEAQ. This CDR3 region has 15 residues. Unmatched junction bases numbered 11, after V lost 6 bases and J lost 7 bases.

The chain couples TRBV5-1 to TRBJ1-2; D uncertain. Germline lookup yields CDR1 SGHRS and CDR2 YFSETQ. The CDR3 loop spans 13 amino acids. Trimming removed 4 bases from V and 9 bases from J, with 16 bases in between. CDR3 DNA sequence: TGCGCCAGCAGCCCCTCCGGAACGGAGAGCTACACCTTC. Amino acids: CASSPSGTESYTF.

V and J are TRBV27 and TRBJ2-7, with D perhaps matching TRBD1 (7 bases). Germline CDR1 and CDR2: MNHEY and SMNVEV (reference sequence). CDR3 size: 14 residues. V dropped 2 bases and J dropped 7 bases, with 15 bases sitting between them. In DNA, the CDR3 is TGTGCCAGCAGTTTAGCGACAGGGAGGTTAGAGCAGTACTTC. This sequence encodes CASSLATGRLEQYF.

The chain joins TRBV30 to TRBJ1-3; no definite D call. V was shortened by 2 bases and J by 0 bases, with 14 bases between the two germline ends. Germline loops: CDR1 GTSNPN, CDR2 SVGIG (reference sequence). The CDR3 has 16 amino acids. Written as DNA, the CDR3 is TGTGCCTGGAGTCCTCGGGTCTTTACCTCTGGAAACACCATATATTTT. It specifies CAWSPRVFTSGNTIYF.

On this clone: Other DNA sequences from this sample encode an identical CDR3 as well. The CDR3 DNA sequence: TGTGCCAGCAGTTTTGACAGAGGCAATCAGCCCCAGCATTTT. It specifies CASSFDRGNQPQHF. The chain carries TRBV11-2 and TRBJ1-5; TRBD1 is a possible D gene (5 bases). Germline V gene lookup returns CDR1 SGHAT and CDR2 FQNNGV. The CDR3 runs 14 residues. V was cut by 6 bases and J by 2 bases, with 11 bases left in between.

The chain has TRBV7-8 and TRBJ2-3; D gene uncertain. The CDR3 sequence is 11 residues long. Trimming stripped 2 bases from V and 5 bases from J, with 2 bases between. Germline assignment: CDR1 SGHVS and CDR2 FQNEAQ. CDR3 bases: TGTGCCAGCAGCTTAAGAGATACGCAGTATTTT. Translation: CASSLRDTQYF.

This clone occurred a few times. The chain carries TRBV6-5 and TRBJ1-4, with TRBD1 identical over 7 bases. The V and J ends lost 3 bases and 7 bases, in that order; junction bases with no gene match: 5. The CDR3 totals 14 residues. Germline CDR1 is MNHEY and CDR2 is SVGAGI. CDR3 DNA sequence: TGTGCCAGCAGTTATCGTAGGACAGGTGAAAAACTGTTTTTT. Translated, it gives CASSYRRTGEKLFF.

V is TRBV18 and J is TRBJ2-7; 10 nucleotides match TRBD2. CDR3 size: 13 residues. With V trimmed by 2 bases and J by 7 bases, 2 bases remained unmatched. Germline CDR1 KGHSH, CDR2 LQKENI. The CDR3 region is CASSPVAGGEQYF. The CDR3 nucleotides are TGTGCCAGCTCACCAGTAGCGGGAGGAGAGCAGTACTTC.

V gene TRBV7-6 combines with J gene TRBJ1-4; D is unresolved. CDR3 length: 15 amino acids. Trimming removed 1 base from V and 3 bases from J, with 9 bases in between. Germline lookup yields CDR1 SGHVS and CDR2 FNYEAQ. As DNA, the CDR3 is TGTGCCAGCAGCTTAGTCCCGGGATCTAATGAAAAACTGTTTTTT. Amino acid sequence: CASSLVPGSNEKLFF.

This chain joins TRBV5-1 and TRBJ2-2, with 7 positions matching TRBD1. There are 14 residues in the CDR3. The germline gives CDR1 SGHRS, CDR2 YFSETQ. V dropped 3 bases and J dropped 3; count of bases not matched to a gene: 2. CDR3 DNA: TGCGCCAGCAGCTCCACAGGGGACACCGGGGAGCTGTTTTTT. As protein: CASSSTGDTGELFF.

The gene calls are TRBV5-1 and TRBJ1-1, with a tentative D call TRBD1 (6 bases). The CDR3 consists of 14 residues. Germline assignment: CDR1 SGHRS and CDR2 YFSETQ. Trimming pared 3 bases from V and 1 base from J, leaving 10 bases between. The CDR3 is CASSSGTSNTEAFF. The CDR3 region has the DNA TGCGCCAGCAGCTCCGGGACATCGAACACTGAAGCTTTCTTT. The full variable domain, completed using reference TRBV5-1 and TRBJ1-1, is KAGVTQTPRYLIKTRGQQVTLSCSPISGHRSVSWYQQTPGQGLQFLFEYFSETQRNKGNFPGRFSGRQFSNSRSEMNVSTLELGDSALYLCASSSGTSNTEAFFGQGTRLTVV.

This chain connects TRBV28 to TRBJ2-1; 12 bases align to TRBD2. Germline V gene data show CDR1 as MDHEN and CDR2 as SYDVKM. The CDR3 runs to 16 residues. The V segment lost 6 bases and the J segment 4 bases; nucleotides outside the gene matches: 7. The chain's CDR3 is CASSPTGLAGYNEQFF. Written as DNA, the CDR3 is TGTGCCAGCAGCCCTACTGGACTAGCGGGATACAATGAGCAGTTCTTC.

The chain recombines TRBV12-5 with TRBJ2-5; 10 bases match TRBD2. Germline loops: CDR1 LGHNT, CDR2 FRNRAP. J was trimmed by 0 bases and V by 5 bases; bases with no gene match: 6. The CDR3 runs to 16 residues. The CDR3, as DNA: TGTGCTAGTGGTCCCGGAGCGGGGGGGTACCAAGAGACCCAGTACTTC. This sequence encodes CASGPGAGGYQETQYF.

The rearrangement uses TRBV6-6 and TRBJ2-1, with D maybe TRBD2 (6 bases). The germline V and J ends were trimmed by 2 bases and 9 bases, with 14 bases remaining between them. This CDR3 contains 14 residues. Germline V gene sequence: CDR1 MNHNY, CDR2 SVGAGI (reference sequence). The CDR3 nucleotides are TGTGCCAGCAGTTACCGGGCCCCCGGGAGTGAGCAGTTCTTC. Protein sequence: CASSYRAPGSEQFF.

The chain couples TRBV2 to TRBJ2-5; TRBD1 aligns across 8 bases. The CDR3 contains 13 residues. With 7 bases clipped from V and 5 bases from J, the junction kept 6 bases outside the gene matches. Germline V gene sequence: CDR1 SNHLY, CDR2 FYNNEI. DNA for the CDR3: TGTGCCAGCATCGGACAGGGACTGGAGACCCAGTACTTC. Protein: CASIGQGLETQYF.

V gene TRBV7-3 combines with J gene TRBJ1-2, with unresolved D. The V and J ends lost 6 bases and 8 bases respectively, with 16 bases between them. Germline V gene lookup returns CDR1 SGHTA and CDR2 FQGTGA. There are 13 residues in the CDR3. CDR3 amino acids: CASSYRAGEGYTF. For the CDR3, the DNA is TGTGCCAGCAGTTACCGGGCCGGCGAGGGCTACACCTTC.

The chain uses TRBV11-2 and TRBJ2-3; D ambiguous. The CDR3 consists of 14 residues. Deletions cut 2 bases from V and 1 base from J, with 7 bases between. CDR1 and CDR2 from the germline V gene are SGHAT and FQNNGV. CDR3 coding DNA: TGTGCCAGCAGCTTACCGACGGGCACAGATACGCAGTATTTT. It encodes CASSLPTGTDTQYF.

This clone was counted a few times. The CDR3 DNA is TGTGCCAGCAGCACCGGGACATATGAAAAACTGTTTTTT. Amino acids: CASSTGTYEKLFF. V and J are TRBV11-2 and TRBJ1-4, with D maybe TRBD1 (6 bases). The CDR3 length is 13 residues. V was shortened by 5 bases and J by 6 bases, with 10 bases between the two germline ends. In germline, CDR1 is SGHAT, CDR2 FQNNGV.

The genes are TRBV2 and TRBJ2-7; D gene unclear. Trimming left V 1 base short and J 5 bases short, with 6 bases between. The germline CDR1 and CDR2 sequences are SNHLY and FYNNEI. This CDR3 has 12 amino acids. The CDR3 loop is CASSEGGDEQYF. CDR3 bases: TGTGCCAGCAGTGAAGGTGGCGACGAGCAGTACTTC.

This chain connects TRBV6-1 to TRBJ1-5; D possibly corresponds to TRBD1 (5 bases). Trimming removed 7 bases at V and 5 bases at J, with 18 bases between. Per the germline V gene, CDR1 is MNHNS and CDR2 is SASEGT. CDR3 length equals 15 residues. The CDR3 DNA follows: TGTGCCAGCAAGAAGGTCACGATGGGGGATCAGCCCCAGCATTTT. Amino acid sequence: CASKKVTMGDQPQHF.

The chain links TRBV19 to TRBJ2-4; 8 nucleotides line up with TRBD2. CDR1 LNHDA and CDR2 SQIVND come from the germline V gene (reference sequence). V lost 3 bases to trimming and J lost 4 bases; unmatched junction nucleotides: 14. This CDR3 contains 18 residues. CDR3 in DNA: TGTGCCAGTAGTATCCGAATTAACGGGAGGGGGACTAAAAACATTCAGTACTTC. It is translated as CASSIRINGRGTKNIQYF.

This clone was seen once. This chain connects TRBV10-3 to TRBJ2-5; TRBD2 is a possible D gene (6 bases). The CDR3 runs to 13 residues. Germline CDR1 is ENHRY and CDR2 is SYGVKD. The CDR3 region has the DNA TGTGCAACCGGAGGTCCCGGGGGAGAGACCCAGTACTTC. As protein: CATGGPGGETQYF.